This T cell receptor beta chain comes out of a study of a mutant IDH1 vaccine in newly diagnosed glioma. Whole-study results and caveats: Pseudoprogression seemingly bore no relation to changes in top peripheral T cell clonotypes.

This clone showed up just once. What it recognizes is unknown. CDR3 length: 17 amino acids. Germline loops: CDR1 SGHVS, CDR2 FQNEAQ. V lost 2 bases, J lost 0 bases, and 6 bases stayed unmatched. The repertoire was sequenced with immunoSEQ multiplex PCR; TCRdb's copy has only in-frame clones and lacks some. The sample includes 120,000 or so clones, about 82% of them seen just once. The sample's time point: week 11, during vaccination. The investigators gave 300 ug of mutant IDH1 20-mer peptide in each vaccine dose, together with topical imiquimod. Here the sequenced sample was PBMCs, taken from a glioma patient whose treatment included an IDH1 peptide vaccine. The chain uses TRBV7-8 and TRBJ2-1, with 8 bases lining up with TRBD2. The receptor was isolated from a man between 40 and 49 years old with glioma. Here the CDR3 reads CASSLWLAGSSYNEQFF. CDR3 nucleotide sequence: TGTGCCAGCAGCTTATGGCTAGCGGGTAGCTCCTACAATGAGCAGTTCTTC.